Shown below are 28 T cell receptor beta chains from a single sample sequenced in a study of blood T cell repertoires in COVID-19. TCRdb's copy holds only in-frame clones and misses some; the assay was immunoSEQ multiplex PCR. The table has 110,000 to 150,000 clones, 85% to 90% seen once; the top ten hold approximately 11%. Sequenced material: peripheral blood. These receptors originate from an elderly woman with acute or convalescent COVID-19.

V usage is TRBV19 and J usage is TRBJ2-2; no clear D gene. Trimming pared 7 bases from V and 6 bases from J, leaving 9 bases between. In germline, CDR1 is LNHDA, CDR2 SQIVND (reference sequence). The CDR3 extends over 12 amino acids. CDR3 DNA: TGTGCCAGTACGAACCGGGCCGGGGAGCTGTTTTTT. This codes for CASTNRAGELFF.

This rearrangement joins TRBV7-2 to TRBJ1-2; D is ambiguous. The germline V gene has CDR1 SGHTA and CDR2 FQGNSA. This CDR3 is built from 14 residues. V was clipped by 1 base and J by 2 bases, with 8 bases between them. The CDR3 reads CASSLGALNYGYTF. DNA for the CDR3: TGTGCCAGCAGCTTAGGTGCTCTAAACTATGGCTACACCTTC.

This chain joins TRBV6-1 and TRBJ1-2, with 12 bases that match TRBD1. The CDR3 is 16 residues long. Germline lookup yields CDR1 MNHNS and CDR2 SASEGT. Germline trimming cut 4 bases from V and 3 bases from J; bases unmatched to any gene: 6. Written as DNA, the CDR3 is TGTGCCAGCAGTGGGGACAGGGGGCGATGGTACTATGGCTACACCTTC. This sequence encodes CASSGDRGRWYYGYTF.

The J gene is TRBJ1-2, the V gene TRBV5-1; a possible D gene is TRBD1 (5 bases). The CDR3 totals 15 residues. Germline V gene sequence: CDR1 SGHRS, CDR2 YFSETQ. V gave up 0 bases and J gave up 4 bases, with 13 bases separating them. CDR3 loop: CASSLANQRGYGYTF. The CDR3 coding sequence is TGCGCCAGCAGCTTGGCCAACCAAAGGGGCTATGGCTACACCTTC. Together with reference TRBV5-1 and TRBJ1-2, the CDR3 gives the full variable domain: KAGVTQTPRYLIKTRGQQVTLSCSPISGHRSVSWYQQTPGQGLQFLFEYFSETQRNKGNFPGRFSGRQFSNSRSEMNVSTLELGDSALYLCASSLANQRGYGYTFGSGTRLTVV.

This chain joins TRBV27 and TRBJ1-2; no firm D call. V gave up 6 bases and J gave up 8 bases, with 13 bases separating them. CDR1 and CDR2 (germline): MNHEY, SMNVEV (reference sequence). CDR3 length: 12 residues. For the CDR3, the DNA is TGTGCCAGCAGCAGACGGGGAGAGGGCTACACCTTC. Its protein is CASSRRGEGYTF.

This chain uses TRBV3-1 (or the pseudogene TRBV3-2) with TRBJ1-1; D possibly corresponds to TRBD1 (6 bases). From germline, CDR1 is LGHDT and CDR2 YNNKEL (reference sequence). V was cut by 7 bases and J by 5 bases, with 20 bases left in between. CDR3 length: 15 residues. CDR3: CASTLAGAGRTEAFF. CDR3 nucleotide sequence: TGTGCCAGCACCTTAGCGGGGGCAGGGCGGACTGAAGCTTTCTTT.

The J gene is TRBJ1-2, the V gene TRBV19; D may be TRBD1 (6 bases). Trimming took off 6 bases at V and 8 bases at J, with 13 bases between the two ends. Per germline, CDR1 LNHDA and CDR2 SQIVND (reference sequence). This CDR3 comprises 12 residues. The CDR3 here is CASSKTGSGYTF. CDR3 nucleotide sequence: TGTGCCAGTAGCAAGACAGGCTCCGGCTACACCTTC.

The rearrangement links TRBV6-1 to TRBJ1-6; 9 bases are shared with TRBD1. The CDR3 sequence is 16 residues long. With V trimmed by 4 bases and J by 3 bases, 4 bases remained unmatched. From germline, CDR1 is MNHNS and CDR2 SASEGT. CDR3 coding DNA: TGTGCCAGCAGTGGGACAGGGGCTATCTATAATTCACCCCTCCACTTT. The encoded protein is CASSGTGAIYNSPLHF.

The V gene is TRBV2, the J gene TRBJ1-2; D not resolved. Deletions cut 3 bases from V and 6 bases from J, with 8 bases between. This CDR3 has 12 residues. Germline values: CDR1 SNHLY, CDR2 FYNNEI. The CDR3, as DNA: TGTGCCAGCAGTGATGAGAGGGATGGCTACACCTTC. This sequence encodes CASSDERDGYTF.

The genes are TRBV2 and TRBJ1-1, with a possible D match to TRBD1 (5 bases). Trimming removed 6 bases from V and 11 bases from J, with 19 bases in between. Germline assignment: CDR1 SNHLY and CDR2 FYNNEI. The CDR3 runs to 13 residues. The chain's CDR3 is CASRPIPSGEAFF. The CDR3 DNA sequence: TGTGCCAGCAGACCAATACCCTCGGGGGAGGCTTTCTTT. Based on the CDR3 plus reference TRBV2 and TRBJ1-1, the full variable domain is EPEVTQTPSHQVTQMGQEVILRCVPISNHLYFYWYRQILGQKVEFLVSFYNNEISEKSEIFDDQFSVERPDGSNFTLKIRSTKLEDSAMYFCASRPIPSGEAFFGQGTRLTVV.

V is TRBV30 and J is TRBJ1-4; 7 bases fit TRBD1. The CDR3 has 16 amino acids. V was clipped by 3 bases and J by 3 bases; unmatched bases: 10. Germline V CDR1 and CDR2: GTSNPN, SVGIG (reference sequence). Written as DNA, the CDR3 is TGTGCCTGGAGCCAAAGGGGGACAGCAGCTAATGAAAAACTGTTTTTT. Translated: CAWSQRGTAANEKLFF. The full variable domain, rest sourced from reference TRBV30 and TRBJ1-4, is SQTIHQWPATLVQPVGSPLSLECTVEGTSNPNLYWYRQAAGRGLQLLFYSVGIGQISSEVPQNLSASRPQDRQFILSSKKLLLSDSGFYLCAWSQRGTAANEKLFFGSGTQLSVL.

V gene TRBV5-1 combines with J gene TRBJ1-1, with TRBD1 matching 10 bases. There are 14 residues in the CDR3. The germline CDR1 and CDR2 sequences are SGHRS and YFSETQ. The junction had 1 base not matched to a gene; V was cut back by 2 bases and J by 3 bases. CDR3 DNA: TGCGCCAGCAGCTTAGGGACAGGGGACACTGAAGCTTTCTTT. Its protein is CASSLGTGDTEAFF.

The V and J genes are TRBV10-3 and TRBJ1-1; D possibly corresponds to TRBD1 (5 bases). Trimming took off 0 bases at V and 8 bases at J, with 13 bases between the two ends. The CDR3 consists of 14 residues. The germline V gene encodes CDR1 ENHRY and CDR2 SYGVKD. The CDR3 DNA is TGTGCCATCAGTGAGTCTGGGGGAGGGATGGAAGCTTTCTTT. It translates to CAISESGGGMEAFF.

The J gene is TRBJ1-5, the V gene TRBV6-5; TRBD1 aligns across 7 bases. V shed 5 bases and J 4 bases; nucleotides not matched to a gene: 2. This CDR3 has 13 amino acids. Germline CDR1 MNHEY, CDR2 SVGAGI. The CDR3 DNA reads TGTGCCAGCAGTCCCAGGGGGAATCAGCCCCAGCATTTT. It encodes CASSPRGNQPQHF.

The chain carries TRBV3-1 (or the pseudogene TRBV3-2) and TRBJ1-2; 9 bases are a match to TRBD1. Germline V gene data show CDR1 as LGHDT and CDR2 as YNNKEL (reference sequence). The CDR3 covers 14 residues. V lost 3 bases and J lost 3; bases outside the gene matches: 2. CDR3 in amino acids: CASSHRTGDYGYTF. CDR3 nucleotides: TGTGCCAGCAGCCACAGGACAGGGGACTATGGCTACACCTTC.

This chain connects TRBV29-1 to TRBJ2-7, with 9 bases matching TRBD1. Germline V lookup: CDR1 SQVTM, CDR2 ANQGSEA. The CDR3 loop spans 12 amino acids. CDR3 DNA sequence: TGCAGTGCAAAACAGGGGGCCGGCGAGCAGTACTTC. Amino acids: CSAKQGAGEQYF.

CDR3 sequence: CASSERQVDEKLFF. The DNA of the CDR3 is TGTGCCAGCAGTGAACGACAGGTCGATGAAAAACTGTTTTTT. The chain links TRBV2 to TRBJ1-4, with a weak D call TRBD1 (6 bases). Germline loops: CDR1 SNHLY, CDR2 FYNNEI. This CDR3 contains 14 residues. Deletions cut 2 bases from V and 6 bases from J, with 10 bases between.

This chain links TRBV6-2 or TRBV6-3 with TRBJ1-2; 9 bases align to TRBD1. Trimming took 4 bases from V and 4 from J; bases not matched to a gene: 7. The CDR3 totals 15 residues. CDR1 and CDR2 from the germline V gene are MNHEY and SVGEGT. The DNA of the CDR3 is TGTGCCAGCAGTTTCCCGGGACAGGGTTCCTATGGCTACACCTTC. The encoded protein is CASSFPGQGSYGYTF.

V is TRBV7-9 and J is TRBJ1-2; maybe TRBD1 (6 bases). The V gene lost 5 bases and the J gene lost 3 bases, with 19 bases spanning the gap. This CDR3 region has 16 residues. Germline values: CDR1 SEHNR, CDR2 FQNEAQ (reference sequence). For the CDR3, the DNA is TGTGCCAGCAGCGAGTACGTGACAGGAACTTACTATGGCTACACCTTC. Translating it yields CASSEYVTGTYYGYTF.

The V and J genes are TRBV28 and TRBJ1-1, with unresolved D. From germline, CDR1 is MDHEN and CDR2 SYDVKM. The V gene lost 1 base and the J gene lost 7 bases, with 7 bases spanning the gap. This CDR3 has 12 amino acids. The CDR3 nucleotides are TGTGCCAGCAGTTTATCAGTAAATGAAGCTTTCTTT. It codes for CASSLSVNEAFF. Variable domain in full (rest from reference TRBV28 and TRBJ1-1): DVKVTQSSRYLVKRTGEKVFLECVQDMDHENMFWYRQDPGLGLRLIYFSYDVKMKEKGDIPEGYSVSREKKERFSLILESASTNQTSMYLCASSLSVNEAFFGQGTRLTVV.

The V gene is TRBV11-3, the J gene TRBJ2-5, with a weak D call TRBD1 (6 bases). The CDR3 is 14 residues long. V dropped 5 bases and J dropped 5 bases, with 15 bases sitting between them. From germline, CDR1 is SGHNT and CDR2 YENEEA. As DNA, the CDR3 is TGTGCCAGCAGCGCCGACCCAGGGGCGGAGACCCAGTACTTC. Translating gives CASSADPGAETQYF.

Only one count was recorded for this clone. V gene TRBV30 combines with J gene TRBJ2-3; 8 nucleotides line up with TRBD1. CDR1 is GTSNPN and CDR2 is SVGIG in the germline V gene (reference sequence). This CDR3 has 13 residues. Trimming took 7 bases from V and 1 from J; bases not matched to a gene: 4. The CDR3 spells CAFGQGGTDTQYF. CDR3 in DNA: TGTGCCTTTGGACAGGGTGGCACAGATACGCAGTATTTT. The full variable domain, its missing parts supplied by reference TRBV30 and TRBJ2-3, is SQTIHQWPATLVQPVGSPLSLECTVEGTSNPNLYWYRQAAGRGLQLLFYSVGIGQISSEVPQNLSASRPQDRQFILSSKKLLLSDSGFYLCAFGQGGTDTQYFGPGTRLTVL.

J is TRBJ1-2 and V is TRBV5-1; 9 bases map to TRBD1. The CDR3 totals 14 residues. Germline V gene data show CDR1 as SGHRS and CDR2 as YFSETQ. V lost 4 bases to trimming and J lost 4 bases; unmatched junction nucleotides: 5. The CDR3 spells CASSIGQGSYGYTF. CDR3 coding DNA: TGCGCCAGCAGCATTGGACAGGGGAGCTATGGCTACACCTTC.

The CDR3 DNA is TGCGCCAGCAGCGCCGGGACAGCAAACACTGAAGCTTTCTTT. It translates to CASSAGTANTEAFF. The chain employs TRBV5-1 and TRBJ1-1, with 7 positions matching TRBD1. Germline loops: CDR1 SGHRS, CDR2 YFSETQ. The CDR3 loop spans 14 amino acids. After removal of 4 bases from V and 2 bases from J, the junction contained 5 bases not matched to a gene.

J is TRBJ1-5 and V is TRBV5-1; TRBD1 matches at 8 bases. Looked up from germline, CDR1 is SGHRS and CDR2 is YFSETQ. The CDR3 covers 15 residues. The junction had 7 bases not matched to a gene; V was cut back by 4 bases and J by 4 bases. The CDR3 DNA sequence: TGCGCCAGCAGCGTAGGACAGGGAGGGAATCAGCCCCAGCATTTT. This codes for CASSVGQGGNQPQHF.

The rearrangement uses TRBV2 and TRBJ1-2; 12 nucleotides match TRBD1. V lost 5 bases and J lost 4; bases outside the gene matches: 2. Germline loops: CDR1 SNHLY, CDR2 FYNNEI. The CDR3 length is 14 residues. The CDR3 reads CASSMGQGAYGYTF. The CDR3 DNA follows: TGTGCCAGCAGTATGGGACAGGGGGCCTATGGCTACACCTTC.

The chain uses TRBV6-2 or TRBV6-3 and TRBJ2-7, with 7 bases that match TRBD1. Germline CDR1 MNHEY, CDR2 SVGEGT. V shed 6 bases and J 2 bases; nucleotides not matched to a gene: 10. CDR3 length equals 15 residues. The CDR3 sequence is CASSLLTGAPYEQYF. The CDR3 DNA sequence: TGTGCCAGCAGCCTTTTAACAGGGGCTCCCTACGAGCAGTACTTC.

CDR3 bases: TGTGCCAGCAGTGACCGGCGCCAGGGTACTAACTATGGCTACACCTTC. This translates into CASSDRRQGTNYGYTF. The gene calls are TRBV6-1 and TRBJ1-2; D may be TRBD1 (5 bases). Trimming took 3 bases from V and 0 from J, leaving 14 bases between them. Germline CDR1 reads MNHNS; CDR2 reads SASEGT. CDR3 size: 16 residues.